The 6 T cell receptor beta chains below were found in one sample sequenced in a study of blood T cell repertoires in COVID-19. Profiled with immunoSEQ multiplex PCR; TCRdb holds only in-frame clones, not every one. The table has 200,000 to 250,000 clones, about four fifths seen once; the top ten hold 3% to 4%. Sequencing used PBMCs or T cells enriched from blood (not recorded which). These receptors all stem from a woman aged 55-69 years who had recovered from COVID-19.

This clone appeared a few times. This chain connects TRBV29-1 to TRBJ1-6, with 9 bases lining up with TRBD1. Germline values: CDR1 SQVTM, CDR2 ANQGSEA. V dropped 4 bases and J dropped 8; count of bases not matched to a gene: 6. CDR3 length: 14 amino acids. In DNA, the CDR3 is TGCAGCGTTGCGGAACAGGGGGCGGATTCACCCCTCCACTTT. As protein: CSVAEQGADSPLHF.

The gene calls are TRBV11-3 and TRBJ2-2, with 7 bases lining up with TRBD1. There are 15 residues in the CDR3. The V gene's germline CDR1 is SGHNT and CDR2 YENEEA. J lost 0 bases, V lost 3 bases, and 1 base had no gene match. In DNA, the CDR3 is TGTGCCAGCAGCTTTACAGGGGCGAACACCGGGGAGCTGTTTTTT. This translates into CASSFTGANTGELFF.

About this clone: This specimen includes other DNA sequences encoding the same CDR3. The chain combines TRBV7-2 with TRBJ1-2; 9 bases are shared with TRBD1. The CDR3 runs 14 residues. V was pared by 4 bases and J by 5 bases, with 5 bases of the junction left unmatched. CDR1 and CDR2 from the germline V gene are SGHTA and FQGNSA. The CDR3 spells CASSSQTGGYGYTF. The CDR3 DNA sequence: TGTGCCAGCAGCTCCCAGACAGGGGGGTATGGCTACACCTTC.

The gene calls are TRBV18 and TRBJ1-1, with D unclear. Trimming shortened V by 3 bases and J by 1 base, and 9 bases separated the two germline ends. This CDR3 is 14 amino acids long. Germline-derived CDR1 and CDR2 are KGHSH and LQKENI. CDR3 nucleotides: TGTGCCAGCTCACCGGCGGGTACGAACACTGAAGCTTTCTTT. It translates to CASSPAGTNTEAFF.

CDR3 protein: CSAADRYEQYF. The CDR3 nucleotides read TGCAGTGCCGCGGATCGTTACGAGCAGTACTTC. The chain uses TRBV20-1 and TRBJ2-7; D gene ambiguous. Germline V CDR1 and CDR2: DFQATT, SNEGSKA (reference sequence). This CDR3 contains 11 residues. Trimming left V 6 bases short and J 4 bases short, with 10 bases between.

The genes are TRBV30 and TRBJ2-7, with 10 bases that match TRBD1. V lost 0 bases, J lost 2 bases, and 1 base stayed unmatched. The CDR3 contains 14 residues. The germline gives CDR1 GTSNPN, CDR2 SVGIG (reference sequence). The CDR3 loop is CAWSVGQGAYEQYF. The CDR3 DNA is TGTGCCTGGAGTGTCGGACAGGGGGCCTACGAGCAGTACTTC.